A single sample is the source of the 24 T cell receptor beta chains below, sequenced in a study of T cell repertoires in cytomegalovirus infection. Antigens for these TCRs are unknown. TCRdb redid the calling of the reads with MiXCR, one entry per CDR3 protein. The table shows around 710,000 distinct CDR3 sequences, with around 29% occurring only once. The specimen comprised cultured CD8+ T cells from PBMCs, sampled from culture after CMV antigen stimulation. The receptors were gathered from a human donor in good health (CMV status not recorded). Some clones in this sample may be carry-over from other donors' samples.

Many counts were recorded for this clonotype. The DNA of the CDR3 is TGTGCCAGCAGCTTGAGACTAGCGGGGGGGCCTCTGAATGAGCAGTTCTTC. Protein product: CASSLRLAGGPLNEQFF. The chain carries TRBV7-2 and TRBJ2-1; 14 nucleotides line up with TRBD2. The CDR3 consists of 17 residues. V shed 3 bases, J shed 7 bases, and the junction held 8 bases outside the gene matches. The germline V gene encodes CDR1 SGHTA and CDR2 FQGNSA.

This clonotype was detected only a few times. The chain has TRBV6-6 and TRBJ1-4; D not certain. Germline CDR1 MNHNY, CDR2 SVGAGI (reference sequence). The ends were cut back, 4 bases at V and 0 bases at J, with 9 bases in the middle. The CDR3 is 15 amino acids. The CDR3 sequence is CASSFVRATNEKLFF. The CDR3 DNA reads TGTGCCAGCAGTTTCGTAAGGGCAACTAATGAAAAACTGTTTTTT.

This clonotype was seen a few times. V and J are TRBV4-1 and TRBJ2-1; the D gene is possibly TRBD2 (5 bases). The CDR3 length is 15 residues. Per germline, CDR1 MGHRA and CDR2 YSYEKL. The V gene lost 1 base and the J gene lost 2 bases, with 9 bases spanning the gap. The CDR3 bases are TGCGCCAGCAGCCAAGCGGGGTCCCCCTACAATGAGCAGTTCTTC. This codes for CASSQAGSPYNEQFF.

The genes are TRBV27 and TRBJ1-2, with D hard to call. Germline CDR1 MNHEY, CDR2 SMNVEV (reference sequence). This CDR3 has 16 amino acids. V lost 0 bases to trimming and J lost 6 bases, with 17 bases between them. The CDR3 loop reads CASSLSKSPPPDGYTF. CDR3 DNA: TGTGCCAGCAGTTTATCGAAGTCGCCCCCACCCGATGGCTACACCTTC.

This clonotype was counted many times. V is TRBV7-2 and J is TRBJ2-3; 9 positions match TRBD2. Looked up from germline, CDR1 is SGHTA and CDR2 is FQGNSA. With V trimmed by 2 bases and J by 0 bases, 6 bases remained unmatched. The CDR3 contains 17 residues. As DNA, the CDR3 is TGTGCCAGCAGCTTACTAGCGGGGTCTCTAAGCACAGATACGCAGTATTTT. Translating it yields CASSLLAGSLSTDTQYF.

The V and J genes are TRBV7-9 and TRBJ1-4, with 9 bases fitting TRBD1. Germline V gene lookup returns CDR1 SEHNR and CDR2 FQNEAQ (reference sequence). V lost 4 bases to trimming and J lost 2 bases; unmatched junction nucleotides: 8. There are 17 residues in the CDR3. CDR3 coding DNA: TGTGCCAGCAGCTCGTCCCGGGACAGGGATACTAATGAAAAACTGTTTTTT. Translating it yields CASSSSRDRDTNEKLFF.

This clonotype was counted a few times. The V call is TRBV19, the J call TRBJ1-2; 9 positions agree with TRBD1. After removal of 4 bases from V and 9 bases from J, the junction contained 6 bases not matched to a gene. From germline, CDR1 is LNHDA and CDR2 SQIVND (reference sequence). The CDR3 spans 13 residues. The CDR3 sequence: CASSTWTGASYTF. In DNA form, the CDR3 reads TGTGCCAGTAGTACATGGACAGGGGCAAGCTACACCTTC.

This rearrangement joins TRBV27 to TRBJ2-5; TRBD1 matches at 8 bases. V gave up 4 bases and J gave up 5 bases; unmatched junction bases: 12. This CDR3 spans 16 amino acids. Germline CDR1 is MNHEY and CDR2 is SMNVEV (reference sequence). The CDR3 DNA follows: TGTGCCAGCAGTTGGGCCCCGGCAGGGGGCCTCGAGACCCAGTACTTC. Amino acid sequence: CASSWAPAGGLETQYF.

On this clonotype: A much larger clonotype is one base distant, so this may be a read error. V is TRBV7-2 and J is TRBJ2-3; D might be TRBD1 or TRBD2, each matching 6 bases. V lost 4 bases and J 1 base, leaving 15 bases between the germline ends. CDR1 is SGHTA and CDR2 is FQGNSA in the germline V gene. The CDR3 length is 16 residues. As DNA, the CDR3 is TGTGCCAGCAGCTCGGGGGCGGGCGTAGGCACAGATACGCAGTATTTT. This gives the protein CASSSGAGVGTDTQYF.

The CDR3 bases are TGTGCCAGCAGTTACTCGAGGTTTAGGGTTAAGGGCTACACCTTC. Translated, it gives CASSYSRFRVKGYTF. V is TRBV6-5 and J is TRBJ1-2; D gene unclear. Per the germline V gene, CDR1 is MNHEY and CDR2 is SVGAGI. V was trimmed by 0 bases and J by 8 bases, leaving 16 bases between them. The CDR3 loop spans 15 amino acids.

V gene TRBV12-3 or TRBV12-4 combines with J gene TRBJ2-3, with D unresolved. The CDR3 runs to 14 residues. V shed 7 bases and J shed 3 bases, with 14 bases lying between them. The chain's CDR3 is CASTFYQETDTQYF. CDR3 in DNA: TGTGCCAGCACGTTTTACCAGGAGACAGATACGCAGTATTTT.

The CDR3 coding sequence is TGTGCCAGCAGCTTATGGACCTCCTACGAGCAGTACGTC. Residues: CASSLWTSYEQYV. The chain joins TRBV11-2 to TRBJ2-7; D not resolved. The V end was cut by 2 bases, the J end by 0 bases, with 5 bases between. Germline assignment: CDR1 SGHAT and CDR2 FQNNGV. The CDR3 loop spans 13 amino acids.

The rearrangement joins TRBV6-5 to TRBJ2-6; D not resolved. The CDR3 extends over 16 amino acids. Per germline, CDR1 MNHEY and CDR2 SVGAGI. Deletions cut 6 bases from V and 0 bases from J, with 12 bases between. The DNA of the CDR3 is TGTGCCAGCAGCATTAAGGGCTACTCTGGGGCCAACGTCCTGACTTTC. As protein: CASSIKGYSGANVLTF.

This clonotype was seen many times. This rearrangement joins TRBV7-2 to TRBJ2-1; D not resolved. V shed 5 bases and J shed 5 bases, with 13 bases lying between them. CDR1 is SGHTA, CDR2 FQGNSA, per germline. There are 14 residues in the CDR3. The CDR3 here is CASSRVRTDNEQFF. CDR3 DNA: TGTGCCAGCAGCCGTGTTAGAACCGACAATGAGCAGTTCTTC.

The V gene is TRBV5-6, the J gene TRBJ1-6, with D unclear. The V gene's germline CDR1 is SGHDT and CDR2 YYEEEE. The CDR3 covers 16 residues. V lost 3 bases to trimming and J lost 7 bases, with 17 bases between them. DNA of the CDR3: TGTGCCAGCAGCTACATCCTGACGGAGTTGAATTCACCCCTCCACTTT. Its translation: CASSYILTELNSPLHF. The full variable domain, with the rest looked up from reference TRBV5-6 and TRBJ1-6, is DAGVTQSPTHLIKTRGQQVTLRCSPKSGHDTVSWYQQALGQGPQFIFQYYEEEERQRGNFPDRFSGHQFPNYSSELNVNALLLGDSALYLCASSYILTELNSPLHFGNGTRLTVT.

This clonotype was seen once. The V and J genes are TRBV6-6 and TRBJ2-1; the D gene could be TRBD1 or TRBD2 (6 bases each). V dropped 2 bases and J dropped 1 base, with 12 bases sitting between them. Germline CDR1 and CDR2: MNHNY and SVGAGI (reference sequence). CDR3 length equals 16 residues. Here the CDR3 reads CASSYVQGLSYNEQFF. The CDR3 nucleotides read TGTGCCAGCAGTTACGTACAGGGACTTTCCTACAATGAGCAGTTCTTC.

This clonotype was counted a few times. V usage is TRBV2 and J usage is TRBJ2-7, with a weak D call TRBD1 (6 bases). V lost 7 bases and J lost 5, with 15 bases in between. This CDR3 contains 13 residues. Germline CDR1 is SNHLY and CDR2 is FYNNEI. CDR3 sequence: CASTAGVIDEQYF. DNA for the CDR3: TGTGCCAGCACGGCAGGGGTAATCGACGAGCAGTACTTC.

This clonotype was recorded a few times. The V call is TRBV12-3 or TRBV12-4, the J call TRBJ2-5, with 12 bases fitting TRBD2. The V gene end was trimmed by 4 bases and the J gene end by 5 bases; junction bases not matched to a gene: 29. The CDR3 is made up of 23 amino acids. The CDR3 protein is CASSSLVDFSLQLAGGLRETQYF. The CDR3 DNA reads TGTGCCAGCAGTTCCCTAGTCGACTTCTCGCTCCAACTAGCGGGGGGCCTCCGGGAGACCCAGTACTTC.

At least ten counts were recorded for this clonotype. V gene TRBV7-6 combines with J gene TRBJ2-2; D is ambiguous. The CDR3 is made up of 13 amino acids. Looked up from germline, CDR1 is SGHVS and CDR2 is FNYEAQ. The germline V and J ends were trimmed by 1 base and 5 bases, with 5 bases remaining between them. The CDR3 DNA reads TGTGCCAGCAGCTTAGGGAGAACCGGGGAGCTGTTTTTT. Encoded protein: CASSLGRTGELFF.

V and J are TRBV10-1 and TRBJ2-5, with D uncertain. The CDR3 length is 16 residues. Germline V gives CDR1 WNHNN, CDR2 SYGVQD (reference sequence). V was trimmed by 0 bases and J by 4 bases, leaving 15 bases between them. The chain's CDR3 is CASSESGFMSPETQYF. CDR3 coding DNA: TGCGCCAGCAGTGAGTCGGGATTCATGAGTCCAGAGACCCAGTACTTC.

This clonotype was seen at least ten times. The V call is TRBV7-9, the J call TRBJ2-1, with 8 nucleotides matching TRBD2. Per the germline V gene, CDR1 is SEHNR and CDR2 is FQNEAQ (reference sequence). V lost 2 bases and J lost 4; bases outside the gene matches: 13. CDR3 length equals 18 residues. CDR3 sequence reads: CASSLTGGGGGTYNEQFF. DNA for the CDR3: TGTGCCAGCAGCTTAACGGGGGGAGGCGGGGGGACTTACAATGAGCAGTTCTTC.

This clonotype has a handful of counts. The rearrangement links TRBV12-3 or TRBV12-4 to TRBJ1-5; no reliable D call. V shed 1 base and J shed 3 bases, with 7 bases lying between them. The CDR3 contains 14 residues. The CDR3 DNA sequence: TGTGCCAGCAGTTTAGAAGGGAACAATCAGCCCCAGCATTTT. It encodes CASSLEGNNQPQHF.

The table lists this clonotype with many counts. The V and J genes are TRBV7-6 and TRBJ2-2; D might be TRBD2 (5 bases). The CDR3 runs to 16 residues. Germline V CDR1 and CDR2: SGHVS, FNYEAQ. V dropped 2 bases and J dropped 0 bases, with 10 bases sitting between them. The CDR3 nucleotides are TGTGCCAGCAGCTTATCTCCGGGGACGAACACCGGGGAGCTGTTTTTT. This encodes CASSLSPGTNTGELFF.

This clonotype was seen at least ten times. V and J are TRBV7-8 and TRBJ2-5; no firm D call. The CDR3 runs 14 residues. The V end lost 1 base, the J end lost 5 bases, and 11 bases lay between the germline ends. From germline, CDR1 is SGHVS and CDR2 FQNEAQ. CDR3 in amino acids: CASSLVSGSETQYF. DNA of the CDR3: TGTGCCAGCAGCTTAGTATCGGGCTCGGAGACCCAGTACTTC.